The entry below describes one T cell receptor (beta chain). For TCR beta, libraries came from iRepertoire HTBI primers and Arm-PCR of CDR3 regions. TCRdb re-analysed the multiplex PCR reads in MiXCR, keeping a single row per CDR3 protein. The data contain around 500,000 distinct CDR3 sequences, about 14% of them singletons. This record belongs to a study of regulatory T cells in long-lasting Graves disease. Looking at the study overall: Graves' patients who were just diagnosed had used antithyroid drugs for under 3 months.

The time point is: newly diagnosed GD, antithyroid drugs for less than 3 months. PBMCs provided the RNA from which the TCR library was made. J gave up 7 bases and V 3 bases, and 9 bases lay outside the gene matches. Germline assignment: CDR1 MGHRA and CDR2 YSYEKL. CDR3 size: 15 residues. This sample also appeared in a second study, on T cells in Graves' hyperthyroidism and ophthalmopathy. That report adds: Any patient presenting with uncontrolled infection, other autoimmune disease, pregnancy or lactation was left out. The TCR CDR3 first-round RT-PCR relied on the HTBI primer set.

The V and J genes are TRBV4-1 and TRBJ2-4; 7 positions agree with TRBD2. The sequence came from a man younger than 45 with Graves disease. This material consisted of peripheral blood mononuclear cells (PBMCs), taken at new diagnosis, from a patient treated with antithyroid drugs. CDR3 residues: CASSQLGLGSNIQYF. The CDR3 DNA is TGCGCCAGCAGCCAGCTCGGACTAGGGTCGAACATTCAGTACTTC.